These T cell receptor beta chains were read from a single sample in a study of T cell clones after liver transplantation. The repertoire was sequenced with immunoSEQ multiplex PCR; TCRdb's copy has only in-frame clones and lacks some. The sample lists fewer than 110,000 clones, around 80% occurring once. Sequencing used CD4+ T cells from blood, obtained around 49 months after liver transplant. Source of these receptors: a human patient who received a liver transplant. Certain T cells may be donor cells from the graft. Both conserved end residues are part of each CDR3. D genes are given only for firm matches.

>NA|TRBJ2-3|TRBV4-2
CASSHRLDGDTQYF
TGTGCCAGCAGCCACCGCCTTGACGGGGATACGCAGTATTTT
>NA|TRBJ2-5|TRBV5-4
CAGSSSRGSGQETQYF
TGTGCCGGCAGCTCCTCCAGGGGTTCGGGCCAAGAGACCCAGTACTTC
>TRBD1|TRBJ2-7|TRBV5-1
CASSLEGQGAREQYF
TGCGCCAGCAGCTTGGAGGGACAGGGGGCTCGGGAGCAGTACTTC
>TRBD1|TRBJ2-7|TRBV5-1
CASSSRGTGIYEQYF
TGCGCCAGCAGTTCCCGTGGGACAGGGATCTACGAGCAGTACTTC
>NA|TRBJ1-2|TRBV18
CASSPVAANSYGYTF
TGTGCCAGCTCACCAGTGGCAGCGAATAGCTATGGCTACACCTTC
>TRBD2|TRBJ2-3|TRBV18
CASSPTSGRTDTQYF
TGTGCCAGCTCACCAACTAGCGGGAGGACAGATACGCAGTATTTT
>TRBD2|TRBJ2-3|TRBV7-2
CASSFSGTSGGTQYF
TGTGCCAGCAGCTTCTCCGGGACTAGCGGGGGCACGCAGTATTTT
>NA|TRBJ1-3|TRBV9
CASSNDRTIYF
TGTGCCAGCAGCAACGATAGGACCATATATTTT
>NA|TRBJ1-1|TRBV9
CASRAGQRVTEAFF
TGTGCCAGCAGGGCGGGCCAACGGGTAACTGAAGCTTTCTTT
>TRBD1|TRBJ2-2|TRBV29-1
CSAGQGTGELFF
TGCAGCGCCGGACAGGGCACCGGGGAGCTGTTTTTT